These 10 T cell receptor beta chains were all obtained from the same sample, sequenced in a study of T cell responses to AZD1222 COVID-19 vaccine. TCRdb's copy holds only in-frame clones and misses some; the assay was immunoSEQ multiplex PCR. The sample records roughly 140,000 clones, about nine tenths being singletons. This specimen was peripheral blood, taken on day 0 of AZD1222 vaccination. The receptors originated from an adult in good health.

The chain recombines TRBV7-2 with TRBJ2-1; 7 bases agree with TRBD1. CDR3 length: 14 amino acids. From germline, CDR1 is SGHTA and CDR2 FQGNSA. The ends lost 5 bases at V and 9 bases at J; junction bases unmatched: 10. The CDR3 nucleotides read TGTGCCAGCAGCCCCCGGGACAGCCTCGGTGAGCAGTTCTTC. As protein: CASSPRDSLGEQFF.

The chain is built from TRBV5-1 and TRBJ2-7, with D hard to call. CDR1 and CDR2 (germline): SGHRS, YFSETQ. The length of the CDR3 is 13 residues. Trimming took 0 bases from V and 6 from J, leaving 10 bases between them. In nucleotides, the CDR3 is TGCGCCAGCAGCTTGGGCCTTACTCGCGAGCAGTACTTC. The encoded protein is CASSLGLTREQYF.

This chain connects TRBV15 to TRBJ2-5, with 7 nucleotides matching TRBD1. With V trimmed by 1 base and J by 2 bases, 4 bases remained unmatched. Germline CDR1 is LNHNV and CDR2 is YYDKDF (reference sequence). The CDR3 loop spans 15 amino acids. CDR3 in DNA: TGTGCCACCAGCAGAGCCCGGGACAGACAAGAGACCCAGTACTTC. This sequence encodes CATSRARDRQETQYF.

This chain uses TRBV10-2 with TRBJ1-5; D is unclear. Trimming cost V 4 bases and J 3 bases, with 7 bases left between them. The length of the CDR3 is 13 residues. From germline, CDR1 is WSHSY and CDR2 SAAADI. The CDR3 DNA reads as TGCGCCAGCAGTGTTACTCTCAATCAGCCCCAGCATTTT. Its protein product is CASSVTLNQPQHF.

The V and J genes are TRBV5-6 and TRBJ1-1; possible D gene TRBD1, 5 bases. V was trimmed by 5 bases and J by 5 bases, leaving 13 bases between them. CDR1 is SGHDT, CDR2 YYEEEE, per germline. This CDR3 is built from 13 residues. CDR3 sequence: CASRRGLRTEAFF. For the CDR3, the DNA is TGTGCCAGCAGAAGGGGACTCCGTACTGAAGCTTTCTTT.

The chain uses TRBV5-6 and TRBJ1-2; TRBD1 is a possible D gene (6 bases). The CDR3 is 13 amino acids. Trimming stripped 1 base from V and 8 bases from J, with 12 bases between. From germline, CDR1 is SGHDT and CDR2 YYEEEE. The CDR3 spells CASSLWGARGYTF. CDR3 nucleotides: TGTGCCAGCAGCTTGTGGGGGGCGAGGGGCTACACCTTC.

The rearrangement links TRBV7-9 to TRBJ2-1; D may be TRBD1 or TRBD2 (6 bases each). The germline V gene encodes CDR1 SEHNR and CDR2 FQNEAQ (reference sequence). V gave up 6 bases and J gave up 0 bases, with 12 bases separating them. This CDR3 is 15 amino acids long. In DNA form, the CDR3 reads TGTGCCAGCAGGGTGAAGGGGGGCTCCTACAATGAGCAGTTCTTC. It yields the protein CASRVKGGSYNEQFF.

This clone has more than one count but fewer than ten. The chain uses TRBV20-1 and TRBJ2-7; D uncertain. The CDR3 loop spans 11 amino acids. The V end was cut by 6 bases, the J end by 0 bases, with 6 bases between. Per the germline V gene, CDR1 is DFQATT and CDR2 is SNEGSKA (reference sequence). CDR3 sequence reads: CSAESSYEQYF. DNA for the CDR3: TGCAGTGCCGAAAGCTCCTACGAGCAGTACTTC.

The gene calls are TRBV11-2 and TRBJ2-7; 13 nucleotides align to TRBD2. Germline V gives CDR1 SGHAT, CDR2 FQNNGV. This CDR3 contains 15 residues. Trimming took 2 bases from V and 6 from J; bases not matched to a gene: 4. The chain's CDR3 is CASSLPGLAGLEQYF. The CDR3 DNA is TGTGCCAGCAGCTTACCGGGACTAGCGGGGCTCGAGCAGTACTTC.

V and J are TRBV6-5 and TRBJ2-2; D is unclear. This CDR3 is built from 13 residues. V lost 4 bases and J lost 3, with 6 bases in between. Germline V gives CDR1 MNHEY, CDR2 SVGAGI. CDR3 coding DNA: TGTGCCAGCAGTTTTCAACACACCGGGGAGCTGTTTTTT. It translates to CASSFQHTGELFF.